These 17 T cell receptor beta chains share one sample of origin, sequenced in a study of T cells in Graves' hyperthyroidism and ophthalmopathy (dated by TCRdb to between 2018 and 2020). The method behind the library was multiplex PCR. The sequencer listed for this sample is Illumina HiSeq 2000. TCR beta CDR3 regions were amplified from RNA transcripts. A first-round RT-PCR of the TCR CDR3 used the HTBI primer set with the Qiagen OneStep RT-PCR kit. The raw public data were reprocessed by TCRdb itself: fastp quality trimming at Q25, MiXCR clonotype calling, in-frame beta chains only. CDR3 protein sequences are deduplicated, and each keeps its most common genes and DNA. The sample table records a few hundred thousand distinct CDR3 sequences; more than 12% of these occur just once. The top ten constitute roughly 13% of the sample. Sequenced input: blood. The source is a woman aged 40 to 55 with Graves' hyperthyroidism that later progressed to Graves' ophthalmopathy.

A single count supports this clonotype. The chain joins TRBV27 to TRBJ1-2, with TRBD1 identical over 9 bases. Germline V gene data show CDR1 as MNHEY and CDR2 as SMNVEV (reference sequence). The CDR3 is 14 residues long. The junction had 5 bases not matched to a gene; V was cut back by 5 bases and J by 4 bases. The DNA for the CDR3 is TGTGCCAGCAGTCCGGGACAGGGATTCTATGGCTACACCTTC. It translates to CASSPGQGFYGYTF.

This clonotype has a handful of counts. J is TRBJ2-6 and V is TRBV9, with D perhaps matching TRBD1 (5 bases). CDR3 size: 17 residues. Germline V lookup: CDR1 SGDLS, CDR2 YYNGEE. With 4 bases removed from V and 0 bases from J, the gap between germline ends came to 14 bases. The CDR3 is CASSPLGPISGANVLTF. CDR3 nucleotides: TGTGCCAGCAGCCCCCTGGGGCCTATCTCTGGGGCCAACGTCCTGACTTTC.

This clonotype was observed a few times. The chain combines TRBV7-3 with TRBJ2-1; 7 bases are shared with TRBD2. CDR1 and CDR2 (germline): SGHTA, FQGTGA. V lost 5 bases, J lost 10 bases, and 8 bases stayed unmatched. CDR3 size: 13 residues. The CDR3 sequence: CASSITSEYEQFF. The CDR3 bases are TGTGCCAGCAGCATCACTAGCGAATACGAGCAGTTCTTC.

In its sample, this clonotype was seen a few times. This rearrangement joins TRBV15 to TRBJ1-5; D perhaps matches TRBD1 (5 bases). CDR3 length: 14 residues. V lost 5 bases and J lost 10, with 18 bases in between. The germline V gene has CDR1 LNHNV and CDR2 YYDKDF (reference sequence). CDR3 amino acids: CATSWGVERVPQHF. The DNA for the CDR3 is TGTGCCACCAGCTGGGGGGTGGAACGGGTCCCCCAGCATTTT.

This clonotype was counted a few times. This chain links TRBV19 with TRBJ2-4, with unresolved D. The germline V and J ends were trimmed by 6 bases and 1 base, with 4 bases remaining between them. Germline V gene lookup returns CDR1 LNHDA and CDR2 SQIVND (reference sequence). This CDR3 region has 12 residues. For the CDR3, the DNA is TGTGCCAGTAGGGGGGCCAAAAACATTCAGTACTTC. This gives the protein CASRGAKNIQYF.

This clonotype was recorded many times. This chain connects TRBV12-3 or TRBV12-4 to TRBJ1-1; D is ambiguous. The V and J ends lost 3 bases and 7 bases respectively, with 12 bases between them. The CDR3 length is 13 residues. CDR3 loop: CASSFANSIEAFF. DNA for the CDR3: TGTGCCAGCAGTTTCGCGAACAGCATTGAAGCTTTCTTT.

At least ten counts were recorded for this clonotype. This chain links TRBV2 with TRBJ1-1; no clear D gene. The CDR3 loop spans 13 amino acids. Germline-derived CDR1 and CDR2 are SNHLY and FYNNEI. Trimming removed 4 bases from V and 2 bases from J, with 8 bases in between. The CDR3 DNA follows: TGTGCCAGCAGTGCTGCCAGTAACACTGAAGCTTTCTTT. Translation gives CASSAASNTEAFF.

The rearrangement links TRBV12-3 or TRBV12-4 to TRBJ2-7; D not certain. V was cut by 4 bases and J by 3 bases, with 10 bases left in between. The CDR3 sequence is 13 residues long. CDR3 DNA sequence: TGTGCCAGCAGTTCACTTGAATACTACGAGCAGTACTTC. It encodes CASSSLEYYEQYF.

This clonotype has at least ten counts. V gene TRBV6-5 combines with J gene TRBJ2-7, with D perhaps being TRBD1 or TRBD2 (5 bases each). Trimming cost V 0 bases and J 5 bases, with 8 bases left between them. CDR3 length equals 13 residues. CDR1 and CDR2 (germline): MNHEY, SVGAGI. CDR3 nucleotides: TGTGCCAGCAGTTACTCGAGGGGCCACGAGCAGTACTTC. This encodes CASSYSRGHEQYF.

This clonotype was found many times. The V call is TRBV25-1, the J call TRBJ1-5, with D perhaps matching TRBD1 (5 bases). There are 13 residues in the CDR3. Per germline, CDR1 MGHDK and CDR2 SYGVNS. The ends were cut back, 4 bases at V and 4 bases at J, with 8 bases in the middle. The CDR3: CASSVTGNQPQHF. In DNA, the CDR3 is TGTGCCAGCAGTGTAACAGGTAATCAGCCCCAGCATTTT.

This clonotype was detected many times. The genes are TRBV7-9 and TRBJ2-1, with 9 bases matching TRBD2. The junction had 2 bases not matched to a gene; V was cut back by 3 bases and J by 5 bases. The CDR3 sequence is 14 residues long. Germline values: CDR1 SEHNR, CDR2 FQNEAQ (reference sequence). In nucleotides, the CDR3 is TGTGCCAGCAGCTTTAGCGGGAGAAACAATGAGCAGTTCTTC. Residues: CASSFSGRNNEQFF. Looking up the rest from reference TRBV7-9 and TRBJ2-1 gives the full variable domain: DTGVSQNPRHKITKRGQNVTFRCDPISEHNRLYWYRQTLGQGPEFLTYFQNEAQLEKSRLLSDRFSAERPKGSFSTLEIQRTEQGDSAMYLCASSFSGRNNEQFFGPGTRLTVL.

The sample holds many counts of this clonotype. Here the CDR3 DNA reads TGTGCCAGCAGGGTGTCTCGCAGCTACACCTTC. The encoded protein is CASRVSRSYTF. The genes are TRBV2 and TRBJ1-2; D ambiguous. Germline CDR1 reads SNHLY; CDR2 reads FYNNEI. This CDR3 region has 11 residues. Trimming removed 6 bases at V and 9 bases at J, with 11 bases between.

This clonotype was counted ten times or more. V is TRBV7-9 and J is TRBJ2-1, with D uncertain. Germline V lookup: CDR1 SEHNR, CDR2 FQNEAQ (reference sequence). V was cut by 3 bases and J by 6 bases, with 9 bases left in between. The CDR3 sequence is 13 residues long. The CDR3 DNA follows: TGTGCCAGCAGCTTTTCCGGCCTCAATGAGCAGTTCTTC. It encodes CASSFSGLNEQFF.

This clonotype was counted at least ten times. The J gene is TRBJ2-1, the V gene TRBV18, with a possible D match to TRBD2 (5 bases). The CDR3 consists of 15 residues. From germline, CDR1 is KGHSH and CDR2 LQKENI. V was shortened by 3 bases and J by 2 bases, with 11 bases between the two germline ends. This CDR3 reads CASSPKTTAYNEQFF. In DNA, the CDR3 is TGTGCCAGCTCACCGAAGACTACGGCCTACAATGAGCAGTTCTTC. Full variable domain (remainder filled in from reference TRBV18 and TRBJ2-1): NAGVMQNPRHLVRRRGQEARLRCSPMKGHSHVYWYRQLPEEGLKFMVYLQKENIIDESGMPKERFSAEFPKEGPSILRIQQVVRGDSAAYFCASSPKTTAYNEQFFGPGTRLTVL.

In this sample, this clonotype turned up many times. The chain carries TRBV19 and TRBJ1-4; D is perhaps TRBD1 (5 bases). V lost 5 bases and J lost 10, with 11 bases in between. There are 12 residues in the CDR3. The germline V gene has CDR1 LNHDA and CDR2 SQIVND (reference sequence). CDR3 sequence: CASSGHPGKLFF. CDR3 nucleotides: TGTGCCAGTAGTGGACATCCTGGAAAACTGTTTTTT.

There are many counts of this clonotype. CDR3 region: CSARIPLRLAGVWTDTQYF. CDR3 DNA: TGCAGTGCTAGAATACCCCTACGGCTAGCGGGAGTTTGGACAGATACGCAGTATTTT. The J gene is TRBJ2-3, the V gene TRBV20-1; 10 bases agree with TRBD2. This CDR3 comprises 19 residues. V lost 2 bases to trimming and J lost 3 bases; unmatched junction nucleotides: 17. CDR1 and CDR2 from the germline V gene are DFQATT and SNEGSKA (reference sequence).

With regard to this clonotype: One end of the junction fails to match germline, which may point to a read error. This chain connects TRBV3-1 to TRBJ2-1; D might be TRBD1 (6 bases). Germline CDR1 LGHDT, CDR2 YNNKEL (reference sequence). The CDR3 is made up of 16 amino acids. The chain's CDR3 is CASSYWTVSSYNEEFF. DNA of the CDR3: TGTGCCAGCAGCTACTGGACAGTGAGCTCCTACAATGAGGAGTTCTTC.